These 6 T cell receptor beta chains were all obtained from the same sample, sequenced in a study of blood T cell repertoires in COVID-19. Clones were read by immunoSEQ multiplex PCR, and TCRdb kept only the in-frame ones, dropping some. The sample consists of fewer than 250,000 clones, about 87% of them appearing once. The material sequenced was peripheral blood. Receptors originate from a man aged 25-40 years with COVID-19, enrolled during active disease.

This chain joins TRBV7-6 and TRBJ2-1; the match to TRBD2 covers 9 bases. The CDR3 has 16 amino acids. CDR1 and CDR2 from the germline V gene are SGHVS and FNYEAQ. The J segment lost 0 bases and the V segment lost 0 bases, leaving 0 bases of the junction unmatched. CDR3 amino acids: CASSLAAGGSYNEQFF. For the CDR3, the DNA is TGTGCCAGCAGCTTAGCAGCGGGAGGCTCCTACAATGAGCAGTTCTTC.

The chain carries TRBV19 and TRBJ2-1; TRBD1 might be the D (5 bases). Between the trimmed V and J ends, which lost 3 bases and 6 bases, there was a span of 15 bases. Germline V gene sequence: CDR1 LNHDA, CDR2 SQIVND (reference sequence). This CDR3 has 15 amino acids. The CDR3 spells CASSMRQGEGNEQFF. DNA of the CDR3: TGTGCCAGTAGTATGCGGCAGGGCGAAGGCAATGAGCAGTTCTTC.

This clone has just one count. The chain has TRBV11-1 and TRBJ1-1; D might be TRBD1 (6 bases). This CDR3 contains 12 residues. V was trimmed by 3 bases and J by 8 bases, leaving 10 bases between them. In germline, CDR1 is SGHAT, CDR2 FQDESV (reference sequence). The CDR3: CASSFRGEEAFF. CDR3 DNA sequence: TGTGCCAGCAGCTTCAGGGGCGAGGAAGCTTTCTTT.

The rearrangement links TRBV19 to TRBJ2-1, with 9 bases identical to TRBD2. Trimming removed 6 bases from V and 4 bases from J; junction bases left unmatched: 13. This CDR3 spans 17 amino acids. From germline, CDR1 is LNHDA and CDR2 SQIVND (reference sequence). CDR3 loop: CASSPRVGLAQYNEQFF. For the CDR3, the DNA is TGTGCCAGTAGCCCGAGGGTCGGACTAGCGCAATACAATGAGCAGTTCTTC.

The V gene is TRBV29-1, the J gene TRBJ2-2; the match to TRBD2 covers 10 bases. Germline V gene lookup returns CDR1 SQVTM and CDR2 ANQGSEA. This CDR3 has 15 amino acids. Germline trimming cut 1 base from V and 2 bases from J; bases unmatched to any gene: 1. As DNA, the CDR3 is TGCAGCGTTGAAGGGACTAGCGGAAACACCGGGGAGCTGTTTTTT. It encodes CSVEGTSGNTGELFF.

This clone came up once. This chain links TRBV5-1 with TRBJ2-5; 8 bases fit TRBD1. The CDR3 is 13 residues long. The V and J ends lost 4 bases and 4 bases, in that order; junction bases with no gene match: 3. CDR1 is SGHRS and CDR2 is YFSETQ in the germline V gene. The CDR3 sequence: CASSADRAETQYF. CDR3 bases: TGCGCCAGCAGCGCGGACAGGGCAGAGACCCAGTACTTC.